One and the same sample provided the 6 T cell receptor beta chains below, sequenced in a study of blood T cell repertoires in COVID-19 (dated by TCRdb to 2020 to 2022). Libraries were made using the immunoSEQ multiplex PCR assay. Drawn from immuneACCESS, this table holds only the in-frame rearrangements with V and J called that TCRdb kept. Clones are partly lost; checked studies trace under half to an unresolved V gene and leave the rest unexplained. In all, the sample holds approximately 14,000 clones, and about 80% of those were seen once. The top ten constitute 8% to 10% of the sample. Sample: peripheral blood. Receptors originate from a human donor in a cohort sampled during active COVID-19.

In its sample, this clone is large. The V call is TRBV28, the J call TRBJ1-5, with D perhaps TRBD1 (6 bases). CDR1 and CDR2 (germline): MDHEN, SYDVKM. This CDR3 has 14 amino acids. With 6 bases removed from V and 4 bases from J, the gap between germline ends came to 13 bases. The CDR3, as DNA: TGTGCCAGCAGGGAGGGGGGGGATAATCAGCCCCAGCATTTT. As protein: CASREGGDNQPQHF.

This clone was found a few times. The chain links TRBV21-1 to TRBJ1-5. TRBV21-1 is a pseudogene. There are 15 residues in the CDR3. The CDR3: CASSTPRGINQPQHF. As DNA, the CDR3 is TGTGCCAGCAGCACCCCACGGGGGATCAATCAGCCCCAGCATTTT.

J is TRBJ1-1 and V is TRBV19, with D perhaps matching TRBD1 (5 bases). V was pared by 10 bases and J by 1 base, with 25 bases between. Germline V gives CDR1 LNHDA, CDR2 SQIVND (reference sequence). The CDR3 covers 17 residues. The CDR3 DNA reads TGTGCCACAGTAGCCGGGGCGGGGCGCCGAAGGAACACTGAAGCTTTCTTT. It translates to CATVAGAGRRRNTEAFF.

The chain couples TRBV5-1 to TRBJ2-7; TRBD2 agrees at 14 bases. Germline V gene lookup returns CDR1 SGHRS and CDR2 YFSETQ. Trimming at V came to 0 bases and at J to 1 base, leaving 3 bases not matched to a gene. CDR3 size: 17 residues. The CDR3 spells CASSLAWTSGGSYEQYF. The CDR3 DNA sequence: TGCGCCAGCAGCTTGGCCTGGACTAGCGGGGGGTCCTACGAGCAGTACTTC.

The J gene is TRBJ2-1, the V gene TRBV4-3; TRBD2 matches at 12 bases. Per germline, CDR1 LGHNA and CDR2 YSLEER. The V and J ends lost 0 bases and 9 bases, in that order; junction bases with no gene match: 15. CDR3 length: 19 residues. The CDR3 here is CASSQEATLAGGPIREQFF. In DNA form, the CDR3 reads TGCGCCAGCAGCCAAGAGGCTACGCTAGCGGGAGGGCCAATACGTGAGCAGTTCTTC.

This rearrangement joins TRBV28 to TRBJ2-2; 13 bases match TRBD2. CDR1 is MDHEN, CDR2 SYDVKM, per germline. The CDR3 covers 16 residues. With 1 base clipped from V and 6 bases from J, the junction kept 2 bases outside the gene matches. CDR3 residues: CASSLLGLAGSGELFF. The CDR3 DNA reads as TGTGCCAGCAGTTTATTGGGACTAGCGGGATCCGGGGAGCTGTTTTTT.